These T cell receptor beta chains were read from a single sample in a study of beta chain features in type 1 diabetes. TCRdb's copy holds only in-frame clones and misses some; the assay was immunoSEQ multiplex PCR. The data hold fewer than 300,000 clones, with about a fifth observed a single time. The sequencing sample was made of naive CD4+ T cells from blood. These receptor sequences come from a woman aged 40 to 49 with type 1 diabetes. CDR3s include the opening cysteine and the closing phenylalanine or tryptophan. A D gene is named only where the DNA matches it firmly. Rows give clone size only sometimes, using once, few, many, or a class for an expanded clone.

D gene	clone size	J gene	V gene	CDR3 protein	CDR3 DNA
TRBD1	.	TRBJ1-6	TRBV4-3	CASSQGFGQGSSYNSPLHF	TGCGCCAGCAGCCAGGGTTTCGGACAGGGGAGCTCCTATAATTCACCCCTCCACTTT
TRBD1	.	TRBJ2-5	TRBV7-2	CASSSQGQGGRETQYF	TGTGCCAGCAGCTCCCAGGGACAGGGGGGTCGGGAGACCCAGTACTTC
.	few	TRBJ2-5	TRBV23-1	CASSQSHGEETQYF	TGCGCCAGCAGTCAATCCCACGGTGAGGAGACCCAGTACTTC
TRBD1	few	TRBJ2-1	TRBV29-1	CSVKGQRQDNEQFF	TGCAGCGTTAAGGGACAGAGACAAGACAATGAGCAGTTCTTC
.	few	TRBJ2-7	TRBV2	CASSYSYEQYF	TGTGCCAGCAGCTACAGCTACGAGCAGTACTTC
.	.	TRBJ2-5	TRBV6-6	CARPGHRYQETQYF	TGTGCCAGACCGGGACATCGGTACCAAGAGACCCAGTACTTC
TRBD2	few	TRBJ2-5	TRBV6-5	CASSPTGTKETQYF	TGTGCCAGCAGCCCGACCGGGACTAAAGAGACCCAGTACTTC
.	few	TRBJ2-7	TRBV5-4	CASSGGIQQYF	TGTGCCAGCAGCGGGGGGATACAGCAGTACTTC
.	once	TRBJ1-1	TRBV9	CASSVTGMNTEAFF	TGTGCCAGCAGCGTAACAGGTATGAACACTGAAGCTTTCTTT
TRBD2	.	TRBJ2-3	TRBV5-4	CASSLKLAGSTDTQYF	TGTGCCAGCAGCTTGAAGTTAGCGGGGAGCACAGATACGCAGTATTTT
.	.	TRBJ1-6	TRBV6-5	CASSRDQVGHSPLHF	TGTGCCAGCAGCCGGGATCAGGTCGGCCATTCACCCCTCCACTTT
TRBD1	.	TRBJ1-5	TRBV30	CAWSAGDRSNQPQHF	TGTGCCTGGAGTGCAGGGGACAGGTCCAATCAGCCCCAGCATTTT
.	.	TRBJ1-5	TRBV29-1	CSAARGLNQPQHF	TGCAGCGCCGCCCGGGGGTTGAATCAGCCCCAGCATTTT
.	few	TRBJ1-1	TRBV25-1	CASSSGRSNTEAFF	TGTGCCAGCAGCTCAGGGAGGTCGAACACTGAAGCTTTCTTT
TRBD1	.	TRBJ2-1	TRBV6-6	CASSSTGWNEQFF	TGTGCCAGCAGTTCGACAGGGTGGAATGAGCAGTTCTTC
TRBD1	.	TRBJ1-2	TRBV9	CASSTGQGEAFGYTF	TGTGCCAGCAGCACCGGACAGGGGGAAGCTTTTGGCTACACCTTC
.	.	TRBJ2-7	TRBV14	CASSQDQFYEQYF	TGTGCCAGCAGCCAAGATCAGTTCTACGAGCAGTACTTC
.	few	TRBJ1-5	TRBV15	CATSNPLSQPQHF	TGTGCCACCAGCAACCCCCTTAGTCAGCCCCAGCATTTT
TRBD2	.	TRBJ2-7	TRBV27	CASTFSSGGEQYF	TGTGCCAGCACTTTTTCGTCGGGAGGCGAGCAGTACTTC
TRBD1	few	TRBJ1-4	TRBV7-2	CASSLRQGDEKLFF	TGTGCCAGCAGCCTCAGACAGGGGGATGAAAAACTGTTTTTT
.	.	TRBJ1-4	TRBV15	CATMGGQRNEKLFF	TGTGCCACCATGGGCGGACAGCGAAATGAAAAACTGTTTTTT
TRBD2	.	TRBJ2-7	TRBV29-1	CSAGLAGNYEQYF	TGCAGCGCTGGACTAGCGGGAAACTACGAGCAGTACTTC
TRBD1	few	TRBJ2-3	TRBV12-5	CASGMTGVTDTQYF	TGTGCTAGTGGTATGACAGGGGTTACAGATACGCAGTATTTT
.	few	TRBJ2-5	TRBV7-2	CASSGQVQETQYF	TGTGCCAGCAGCGGACAAGTCCAAGAGACCCAGTACTTC
.	few	TRBJ1-5	TRBV9	CASGGASNQPQHF	TGTGCCAGCGGGGGGGCTAGCAATCAGCCCCAGCATTTT